The T cell receptor beta chain under discussion was sequenced for a study of human T cells and chemical hapten exposure. As for the study in general: Per-sample TCR yield variability stemmed mainly from small pooled library volume differences.

This CDR3 is 13 amino acids long. Per germline, CDR1 SGHRS and CDR2 YFSETQ. V trimming: 7 bases; J trimming: 5 bases; junction bases outside the gene matches: 3. Individual cDNA molecules (in the library) carried attached unique molecular identifiers. TCRdb used MiXCR to reprocess the RACE reads, holding one entry per CDR3 protein. The repertoire consists of some 350,000 distinct CDR3 sequences, with approximately 6.3% occurring once and the leading ten covering 8.4%. The time point was: patch test 1, 2 weeks after DPC sensitization. Treatment reported: therapeutic diphenylcyclopropenone sensitization with weekly scalp DPC.

This chain uses TRBV5-1 with TRBJ2-1, with TRBD2 matching 10 bases. The sequence was obtained from a woman aged 18-29 years with alopecia areata. Some clones in this sample may be carry-over from other donors' samples. This material consisted of whole blood, taken in connection with sensitization to the hapten diphenylcyclopropenone (DPC). As DNA, the CDR3 is TGCGCCAGCCGACTAGCGGGTAACAATGAGCAGTTCTTC. Its protein product is CASRLAGNNEQFF.